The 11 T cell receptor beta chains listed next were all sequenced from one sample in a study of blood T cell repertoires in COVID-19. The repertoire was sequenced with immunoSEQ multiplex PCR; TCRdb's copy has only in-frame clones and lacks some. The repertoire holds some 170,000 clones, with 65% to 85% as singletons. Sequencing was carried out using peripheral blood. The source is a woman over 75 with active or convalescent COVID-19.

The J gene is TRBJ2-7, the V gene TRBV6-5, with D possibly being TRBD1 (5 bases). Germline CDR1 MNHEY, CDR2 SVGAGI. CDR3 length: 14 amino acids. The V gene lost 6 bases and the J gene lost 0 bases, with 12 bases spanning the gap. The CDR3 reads CASSQGVFSYEQYF. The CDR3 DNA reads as TGTGCCAGCAGCCAAGGGGTTTTCTCCTACGAGCAGTACTTC.

The CDR3 is CASSSPVPILAPANTGELFF. The CDR3 DNA is TGTGCCAGCAGCTCCCCTGTCCCAATTCTAGCGCCTGCGAACACCGGGGAGCTGTTTTTT. V gene TRBV21-1 combines with J gene TRBJ2-2; the tabulated D call, TRBD2, remains unverified against the DNA. TRBV21-1 is a pseudogene. This CDR3 has 20 residues.

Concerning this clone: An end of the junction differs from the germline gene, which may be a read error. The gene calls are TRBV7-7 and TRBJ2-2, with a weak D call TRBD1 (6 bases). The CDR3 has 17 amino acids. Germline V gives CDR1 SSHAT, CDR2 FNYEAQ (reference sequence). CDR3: CASSLVLGASGTGELFF. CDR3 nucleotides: TGTGCTAGCAGCTTAGTTTTGGGGGCATCGGGCACCGGGGAGCTGTTTTTT.

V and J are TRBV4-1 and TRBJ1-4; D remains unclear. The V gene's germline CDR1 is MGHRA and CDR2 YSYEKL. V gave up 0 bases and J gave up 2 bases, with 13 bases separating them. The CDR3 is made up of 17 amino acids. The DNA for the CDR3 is TGCGCCAGCAGCCAAGATCCTCTGCAGTCCACTAATGAAAAACTGTTTTTT. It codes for CASSQDPLQSTNEKLFF.

The CDR3 coding sequence is TGTGCCAGCAGCTCTGCAGGGATTGGCAATTCACCCCTCCACTTT. It is translated as CASSSAGIGNSPLHF. The gene calls are TRBV27 and TRBJ1-6; TRBD1 is a possible D gene (5 bases). This CDR3 is 15 amino acids long. CDR1 is MNHEY, CDR2 SMNVEV, per germline (reference sequence). Between the trimmed V and J ends, which lost 6 bases and 7 bases, there was a span of 16 bases.

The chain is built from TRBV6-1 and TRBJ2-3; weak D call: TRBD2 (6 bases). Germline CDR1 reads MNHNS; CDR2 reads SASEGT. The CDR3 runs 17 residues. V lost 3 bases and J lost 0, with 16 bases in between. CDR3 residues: CASSEPGLGTSTDTQYF. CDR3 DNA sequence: TGTGCCAGCAGTGAGCCGGGACTGGGGACTAGCACAGATACGCAGTATTTT.

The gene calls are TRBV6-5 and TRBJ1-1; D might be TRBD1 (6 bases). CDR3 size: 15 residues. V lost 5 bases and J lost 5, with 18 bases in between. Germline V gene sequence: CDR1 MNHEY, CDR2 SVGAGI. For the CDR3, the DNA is TGTGCCAGCAGTCCCCTGGGTGGGGACATAACTGAAGCTTTCTTT. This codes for CASSPLGGDITEAFF.

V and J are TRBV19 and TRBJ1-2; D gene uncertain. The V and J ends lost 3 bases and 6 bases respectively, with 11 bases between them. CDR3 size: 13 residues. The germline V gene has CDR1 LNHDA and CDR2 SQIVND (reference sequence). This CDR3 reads CASSISPENGYTF. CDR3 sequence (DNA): TGTGCCAGTAGTATCTCCCCTGAGAATGGCTACACCTTC.

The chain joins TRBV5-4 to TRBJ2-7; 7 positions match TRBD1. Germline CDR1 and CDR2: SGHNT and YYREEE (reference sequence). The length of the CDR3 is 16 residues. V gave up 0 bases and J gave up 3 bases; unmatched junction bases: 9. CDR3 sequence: CASSLGGQGGYYEQYF. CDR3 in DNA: TGTGCCAGCAGCTTGGGAGGACAAGGGGGCTACTACGAGCAGTACTTC.

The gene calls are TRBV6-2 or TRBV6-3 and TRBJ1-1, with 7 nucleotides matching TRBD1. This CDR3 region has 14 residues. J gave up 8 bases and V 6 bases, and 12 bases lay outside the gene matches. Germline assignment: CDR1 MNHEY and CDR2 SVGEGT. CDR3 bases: TGTGCCAGCAGCCACAAAAAGGGGGCCGCGGAAGCTTTCTTT. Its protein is CASSHKKGAAEAFF.

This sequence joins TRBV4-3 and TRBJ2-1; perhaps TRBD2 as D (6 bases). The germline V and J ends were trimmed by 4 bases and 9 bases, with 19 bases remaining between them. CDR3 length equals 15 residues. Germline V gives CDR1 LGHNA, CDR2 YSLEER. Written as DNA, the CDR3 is TGCGCCAGCAGCCCAGGGACTCAGGGTCTGGGTGAGCAGTTCTTC. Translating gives CASSPGTQGLGEQFF.